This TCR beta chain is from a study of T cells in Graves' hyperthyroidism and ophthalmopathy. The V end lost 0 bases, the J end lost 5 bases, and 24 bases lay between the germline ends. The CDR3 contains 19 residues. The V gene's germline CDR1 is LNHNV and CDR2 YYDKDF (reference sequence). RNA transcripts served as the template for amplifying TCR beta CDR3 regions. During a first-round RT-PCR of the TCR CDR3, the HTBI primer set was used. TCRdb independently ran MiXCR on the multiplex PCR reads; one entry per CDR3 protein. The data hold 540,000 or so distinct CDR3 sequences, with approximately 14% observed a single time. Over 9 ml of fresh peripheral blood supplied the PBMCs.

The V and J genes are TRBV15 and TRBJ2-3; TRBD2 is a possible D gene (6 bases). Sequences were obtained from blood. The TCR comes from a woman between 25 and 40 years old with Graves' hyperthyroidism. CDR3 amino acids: CATSRDWTLGRGGEDTQYF. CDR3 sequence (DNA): TGTGCCACCAGCAGAGATTGGACCCTTGGAAGGGGAGGAGAAGATACGCAGTATTTT.